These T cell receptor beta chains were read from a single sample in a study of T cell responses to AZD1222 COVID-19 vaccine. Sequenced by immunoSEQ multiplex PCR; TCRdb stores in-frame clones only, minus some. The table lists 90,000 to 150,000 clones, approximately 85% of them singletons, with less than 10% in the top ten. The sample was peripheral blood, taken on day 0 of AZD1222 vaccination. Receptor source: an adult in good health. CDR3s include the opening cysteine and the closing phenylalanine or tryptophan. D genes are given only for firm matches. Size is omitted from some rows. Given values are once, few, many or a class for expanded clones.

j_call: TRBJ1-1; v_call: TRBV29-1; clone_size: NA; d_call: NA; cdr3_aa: CSVDVGYTEAFF; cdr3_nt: TGCAGCGTTGACGTAGGATACACTGAAGCTTTCTTT
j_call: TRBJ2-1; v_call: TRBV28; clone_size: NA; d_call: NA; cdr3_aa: CASRLPLGEQFF; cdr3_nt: TGTGCCAGCAGACTGCCTTTGGGTGAGCAGTTCTTC
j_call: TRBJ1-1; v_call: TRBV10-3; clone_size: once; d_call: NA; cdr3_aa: CAISESPPRAPEAFF; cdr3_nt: TGTGCCATCAGTGAGAGCCCGCCCAGAGCCCCTGAAGCTTTCTTT
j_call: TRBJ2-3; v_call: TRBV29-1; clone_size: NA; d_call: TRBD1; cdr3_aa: CSTSNLGQGKLGTDTQYF; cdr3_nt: TGCAGCACCTCAAACCTGGGACAGGGGAAGTTGGGCACAGATACGCAGTATTTT
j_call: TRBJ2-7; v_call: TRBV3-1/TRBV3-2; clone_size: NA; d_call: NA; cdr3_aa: CASSQFSGFYEQYF; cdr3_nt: TGTGCCAGCAGCCAATTTTCCGGATTCTACGAGCAGTACTTC
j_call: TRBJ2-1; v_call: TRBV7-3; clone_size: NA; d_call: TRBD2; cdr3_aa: CASSLRGRGSYNEQFF; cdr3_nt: TGTGCCAGCAGCTTAAGAGGGAGGGGATCCTACAATGAGCAGTTCTTC
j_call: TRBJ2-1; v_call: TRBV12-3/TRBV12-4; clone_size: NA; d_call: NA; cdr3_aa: CAIGGGDEQFF; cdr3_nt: TGTGCCATCGGGGGCGGCGATGAGCAGTTCTTC
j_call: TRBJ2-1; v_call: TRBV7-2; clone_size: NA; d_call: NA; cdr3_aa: CASSVQGDEQFF; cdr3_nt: TGTGCCAGCAGCGTACAGGGCGATGAGCAGTTCTTC
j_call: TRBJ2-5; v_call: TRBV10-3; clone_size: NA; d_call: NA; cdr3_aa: CAINQDPRGTQYF; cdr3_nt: TGTGCCATCAATCAGGACCCTCGGGGGACCCAGTACTTC
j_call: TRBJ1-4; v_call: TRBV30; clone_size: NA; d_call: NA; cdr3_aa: CAWSPTKTNEKLFF; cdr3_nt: TGTGCCTGGAGTCCGACCAAAACTAATGAAAAACTGTTTTTT
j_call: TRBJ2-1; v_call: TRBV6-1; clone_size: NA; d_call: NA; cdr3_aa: CASSESRGWQFF; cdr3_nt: TGTGCCAGCAGTGAGTCGAGGGGGTGGCAGTTCTTC
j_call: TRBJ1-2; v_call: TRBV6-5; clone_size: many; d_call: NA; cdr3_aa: CASSYMGAGYGYTF; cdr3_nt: TGTGCCAGCAGTTACATGGGGGCGGGGTATGGCTACACCTTC
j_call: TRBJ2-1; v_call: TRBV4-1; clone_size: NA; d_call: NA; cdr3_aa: CASSHGRAVYEQFF; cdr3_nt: TGCGCCAGCAGCCATGGCCGGGCAGTTTATGAGCAGTTCTTC
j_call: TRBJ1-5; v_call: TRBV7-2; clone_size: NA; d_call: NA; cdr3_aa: CASSGSSIQPQHF; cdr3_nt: TGTGCCAGCAGCGGAAGTAGCATTCAGCCCCAGCATTTT
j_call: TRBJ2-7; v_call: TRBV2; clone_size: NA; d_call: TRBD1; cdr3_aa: CASSPGTGNYEQYF; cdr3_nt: TGTGCCAGCAGCCCCGGGACAGGGAATTACGAGCAGTACTTC
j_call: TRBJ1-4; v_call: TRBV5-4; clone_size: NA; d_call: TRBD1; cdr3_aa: CASSRGTGYNEKLFF; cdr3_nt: TGTGCCAGCAGCCGCGGGACAGGTTATAATGAAAAACTGTTTTTT
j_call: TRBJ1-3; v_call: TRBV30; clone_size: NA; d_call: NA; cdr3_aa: CAWSPSYRAGNTIYF; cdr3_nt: TGTGCCTGGAGTCCCTCCTACAGGGCTGGAAACACCATATATTTT
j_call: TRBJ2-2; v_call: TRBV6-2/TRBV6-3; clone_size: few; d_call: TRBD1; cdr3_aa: CASSRDRPPNTGELFF; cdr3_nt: TGTGCCAGCAGTAGGGACAGGCCTCCGAACACCGGGGAGCTGTTTTTT
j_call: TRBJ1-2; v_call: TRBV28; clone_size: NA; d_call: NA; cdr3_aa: CASSLRTPQRYYGYTF; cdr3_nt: TGTGCCAGCTCTCTGCGGACGCCCCAGCGGTATTACGGCTACACCTTC
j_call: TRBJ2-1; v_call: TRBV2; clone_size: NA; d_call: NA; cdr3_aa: CASSEAQEKNEQFF; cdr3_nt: TGTGCCAGCAGTGAAGCGCAGGAGAAGAATGAGCAGTTCTTC
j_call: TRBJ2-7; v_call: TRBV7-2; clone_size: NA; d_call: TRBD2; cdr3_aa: CASSLLLAAYEQYF; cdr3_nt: TGTGCCAGCAGCTTGCTACTAGCGGCCTACGAGCAGTACTTC
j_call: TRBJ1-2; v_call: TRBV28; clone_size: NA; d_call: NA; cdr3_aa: CASSDQRAGSYGYTF; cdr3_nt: TGTGCCAGCAGTGACCAAAGAGCAGGGAGCTATGGCTACACCTTC
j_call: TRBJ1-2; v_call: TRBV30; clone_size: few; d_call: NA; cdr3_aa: CAWSAGPSVLGYTF; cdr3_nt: TGTGCCTGGAGTGCCGGTCCCTCCGTTTTAGGCTACACCTTC
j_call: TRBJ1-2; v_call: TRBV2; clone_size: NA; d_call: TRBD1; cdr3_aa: CASSENRGREGYTF; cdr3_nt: TGTGCCAGCAGTGAGAACAGGGGGCGAGAGGGCTACACCTTC
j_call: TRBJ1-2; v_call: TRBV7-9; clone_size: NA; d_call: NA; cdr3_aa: CASSLANYGYTF; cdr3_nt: TGTGCCAGCAGCTTAGCTAACTATGGCTACACCTTC
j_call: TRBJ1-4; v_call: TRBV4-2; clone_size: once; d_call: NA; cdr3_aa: CASSPGAQTTFREKLFF; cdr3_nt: TGTGCCAGCAGCCCGGGGGCACAAACCACCTTTAGGGAAAAACTGTTTTTT
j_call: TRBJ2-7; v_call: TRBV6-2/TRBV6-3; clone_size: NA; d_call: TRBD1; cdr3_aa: CASSEPGQGLDEQYF; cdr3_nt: TGTGCCAGCAGCGAACCGGGACAGGGACTCGACGAGCAGTACTTC
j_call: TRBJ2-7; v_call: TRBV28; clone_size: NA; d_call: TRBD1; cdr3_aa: CASSPGDRGGYEQYF; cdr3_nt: TGTGCCAGCAGCCCGGGGGACAGGGGAGGCTACGAGCAGTACTTC
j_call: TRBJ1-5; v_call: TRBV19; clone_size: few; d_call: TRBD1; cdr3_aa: CASSFGTGINQPQHF; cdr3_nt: TGTGCCAGTAGTTTCGGGACAGGTATCAATCAGCCCCAGCATTTT
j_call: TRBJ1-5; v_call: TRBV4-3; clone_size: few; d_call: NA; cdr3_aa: CASSQDKGQPQHF; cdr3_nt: TGCGCCAGCAGCCAAGATAAGGGTCAGCCCCAGCATTTT
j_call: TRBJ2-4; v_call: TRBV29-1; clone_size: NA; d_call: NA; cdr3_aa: CSVGSGVKNIQYF; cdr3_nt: TGCAGCGTGGGTAGCGGCGTCAAAAACATTCAGTACTTC
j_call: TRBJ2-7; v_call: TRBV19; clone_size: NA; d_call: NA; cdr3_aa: CASSFSSSVHEQYF; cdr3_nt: TGTGCCAGTAGTTTCTCGAGTAGTGTCCACGAGCAGTACTTC
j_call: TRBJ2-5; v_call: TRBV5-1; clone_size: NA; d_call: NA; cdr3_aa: CASSLAPQETQYF; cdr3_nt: TGCGCCAGCAGCTTGGCCCCACAAGAGACCCAGTACTTC
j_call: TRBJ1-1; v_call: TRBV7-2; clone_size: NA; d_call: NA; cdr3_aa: CASSFPTGNTEAFF; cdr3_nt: TGTGCCAGCAGCTTCCCCACAGGTAACACTGAAGCTTTCTTT
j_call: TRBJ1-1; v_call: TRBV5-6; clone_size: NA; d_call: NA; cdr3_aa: CASSFRVGEAFF; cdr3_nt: TGTGCCAGCAGCTTCCGGGTGGGTGAAGCTTTCTTT
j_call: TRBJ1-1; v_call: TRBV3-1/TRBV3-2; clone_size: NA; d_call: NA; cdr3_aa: CASRGPSEAFF; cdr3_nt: TGTGCCAGCAGAGGCCCCAGTGAAGCTTTCTTT
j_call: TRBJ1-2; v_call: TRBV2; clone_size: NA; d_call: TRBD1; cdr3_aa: CASRALTGNSGYTF; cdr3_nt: TGTGCCAGCAGAGCCCTGACAGGGAATAGTGGCTACACCTTC
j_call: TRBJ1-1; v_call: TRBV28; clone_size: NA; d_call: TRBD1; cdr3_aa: CASSLKGARKAFF; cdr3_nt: TGTGCCAGCAGTTTAAAGGGGGCGAGAAAAGCTTTCTTT
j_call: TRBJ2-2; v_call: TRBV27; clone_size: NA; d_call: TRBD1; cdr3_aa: CASSLSARGFGRTGELFF; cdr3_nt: TGTGCCAGCAGCTTGTCCGCCAGGGGGTTCGGACGCACCGGGGAGCTGTTTTTT
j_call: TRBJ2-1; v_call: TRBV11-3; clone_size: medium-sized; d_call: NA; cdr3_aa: CASSNTPASHEQFF; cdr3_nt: TGTGCCAGCAGCAATACCCCAGCTAGCCATGAGCAGTTCTTC
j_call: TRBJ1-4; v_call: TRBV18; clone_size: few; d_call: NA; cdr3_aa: CASSPTAGGRNEKLFF; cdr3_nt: TGTGCCAGCTCACCCACCGCGGGGGGGAGAAATGAAAAACTGTTTTTT
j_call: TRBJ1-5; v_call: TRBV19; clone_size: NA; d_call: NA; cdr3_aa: CASSSPGGGNQPQHF; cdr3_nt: TGTGCCAGTAGTTCCCCCGGGGGAGGCAATCAGCCCCAGCATTTT
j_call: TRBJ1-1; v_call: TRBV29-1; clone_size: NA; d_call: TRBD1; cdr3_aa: CSAGTGDGNTEAFF; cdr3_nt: TGCAGCGCCGGGACAGGGGATGGGAACACTGAAGCTTTCTTT
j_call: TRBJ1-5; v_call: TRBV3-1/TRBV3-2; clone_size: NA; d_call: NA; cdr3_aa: CASSQDSGQPQHF; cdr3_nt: TGTGCCAGCAGCCAAGATTCGGGTCAGCCCCAGCATTTT
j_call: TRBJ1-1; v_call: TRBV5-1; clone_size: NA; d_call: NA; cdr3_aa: CASSLPGTQFAAEAFF; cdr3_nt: TGCGCCAGCAGCCTTCCCGGGACACAATTCGCGGCTGAAGCTTTCTTT